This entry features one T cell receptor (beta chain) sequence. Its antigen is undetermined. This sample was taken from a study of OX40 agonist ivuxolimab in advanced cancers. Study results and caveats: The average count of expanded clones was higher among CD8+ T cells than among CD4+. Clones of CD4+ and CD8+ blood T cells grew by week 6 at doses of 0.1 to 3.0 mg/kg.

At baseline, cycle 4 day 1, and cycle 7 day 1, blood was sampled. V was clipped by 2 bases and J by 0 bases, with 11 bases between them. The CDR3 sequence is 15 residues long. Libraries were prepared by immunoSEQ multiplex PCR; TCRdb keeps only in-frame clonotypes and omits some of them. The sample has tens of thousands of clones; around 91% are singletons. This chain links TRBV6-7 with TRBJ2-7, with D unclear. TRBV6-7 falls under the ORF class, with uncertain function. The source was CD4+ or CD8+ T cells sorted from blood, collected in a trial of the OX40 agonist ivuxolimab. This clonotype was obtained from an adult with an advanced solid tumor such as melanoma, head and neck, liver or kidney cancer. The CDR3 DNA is TGTGCCAGCAGTTACGTGGACGGAATCTCCTACGAGCAGTACTTC. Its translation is CASSYVDGISYEQYF.